This T cell receptor beta chain comes out of a study of T cell changes during pregnancy in multiple sclerosis. TCRdb's copy holds only in-frame clones and misses some; the assay was immunoSEQ multiplex PCR. The sample has tens of thousands of clones, under 90% seen once; the top ten hold approximately 8%. V lost 4 bases and J lost 4, with 13 bases in between. This CDR3 is 15 amino acids long. In germline, CDR1 is MNHEY, CDR2 SVGAGI. V gene TRBV6-5 combines with J gene TRBJ2-2; no definite D call. The starting material was CD8+ T cells from peripheral blood mononuclear cells, obtained after pregnancy. This clonotype was sampled from a female donor with multiple sclerosis, enrolled in a pregnancy study. The CDR3 sequence: CASSSSDTFTGELFF. CDR3 in DNA: TGTGCCAGCAGTTCCTCTGACACCTTCACCGGGGAGCTGTTTTTT.